The present entry profiles one TCR beta chain with its context. The sample belongs to a study of blood T cell repertoires in COVID-19. CDR1 and CDR2 (germline): SGHDT, YYEEEE. V gave up 4 bases and J gave up 7 bases; unmatched junction bases: 8. The CDR3 totals 14 residues. Using immunoSEQ multiplex PCR, the repertoire was profiled, and TCRdb retains in-frame clones only, with some absent. The sample holds more than 95,000 clones, roughly 90% seen once. The sequence came from a human donor in a cohort sampled during active COVID-19. The sample taken for sequencing was peripheral blood. V and J are TRBV5-6 and TRBJ1-2; 9 nucleotides align to TRBD1. As DNA, the CDR3 is TGTGCCAGCAGCGTCGGGACAGGGCTAGGTGGCTACACCTTC. Translation gives CASSVGTGLGGYTF.